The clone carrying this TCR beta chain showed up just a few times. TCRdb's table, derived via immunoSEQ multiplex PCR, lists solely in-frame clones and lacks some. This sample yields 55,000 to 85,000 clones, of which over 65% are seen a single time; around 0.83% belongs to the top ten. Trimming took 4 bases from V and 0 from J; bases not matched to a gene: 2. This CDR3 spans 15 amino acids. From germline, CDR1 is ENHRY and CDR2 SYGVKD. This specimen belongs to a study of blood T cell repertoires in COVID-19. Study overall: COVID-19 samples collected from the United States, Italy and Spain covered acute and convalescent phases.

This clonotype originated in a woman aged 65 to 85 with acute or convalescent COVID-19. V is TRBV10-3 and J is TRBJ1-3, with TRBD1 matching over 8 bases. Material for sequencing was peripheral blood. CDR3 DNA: TGTGCCATCAGTGTTGGGACAGGCTCTGGAAACACCATATATTTT. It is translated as CAISVGTGSGNTIYF.